These 25 T cell receptor beta chains were sequenced from one sample in a study of cytomegalovirus exposure and HLA in healthy donors. Use of 60 Vbeta and 13 Jbeta primers characterized the PCR. The protocol was immunoSEQ multiplex PCR, while the TCRdb copy is restricted to in-frame clones and leaves out a portion. The sample lists about 130,000 clones; approximately 70% were seen once. The sample comprised PBMCs. The receptors here all came from a human donor in good health.

This chain uses TRBV28 with TRBJ2-5; 8 bases match TRBD1. V was clipped by 5 bases and J by 5 bases; unmatched bases: 7. This CDR3 spans 14 amino acids. CDR1 is MDHEN and CDR2 is SYDVKM in the germline V gene. This chain's CDR3 is CASSPPGGAETQYF. The CDR3 nucleotides are TGTGCCAGCAGTCCTCCAGGGGGCGCTGAGACCCAGTACTTC.

The chain links TRBV28 to TRBJ2-5; TRBD2 might be the D (5 bases). Germline loops: CDR1 MDHEN, CDR2 SYDVKM. The CDR3 spans 14 residues. V was shortened by 5 bases and J by 5 bases, with 15 bases between the two germline ends. Written as DNA, the CDR3 is TGTGCCAGCAGTCCACCCCGGACTTTCGAGACCCAGTACTTC. Protein sequence: CASSPPRTFETQYF.

The chain couples TRBV2 to TRBJ2-5; 13 bases map to TRBD2. CDR3 size: 15 residues. Germline V CDR1 and CDR2: SNHLY, FYNNEI. The V and J ends lost 6 bases and 5 bases, in that order; junction bases with no gene match: 6. CDR3 nucleotide sequence: TGTGCCAGCAGCGCGGGACTAGCGGGAATCGAGACCCAGTACTTC. It specifies CASSAGLAGIETQYF.

This chain joins TRBV5-1 and TRBJ2-7; D perhaps matches TRBD2 (6 bases). The V end lost 4 bases, the J end lost 2 bases, and 25 bases lay between the germline ends. Per germline, CDR1 SGHRS and CDR2 YFSETQ. This CDR3 has 18 residues. CDR3 nucleotide sequence: TGCGCCAGCAGCACCAACGATGAGGAGCGGAGGAGGGCCTACGAGCAGTACTTC. It is translated as CASSTNDEERRRAYEQYF.

The chain joins TRBV11-3 to TRBJ2-7; D gene ambiguous. The V gene lost 7 bases and the J gene lost 0 bases, with 10 bases spanning the gap. From germline, CDR1 is SGHNT and CDR2 YENEEA. The CDR3 loop spans 13 amino acids. CDR3 residues: CASTAGSSYEQYF. CDR3 coding DNA: TGTGCCAGCACCGCAGGTAGCTCCTACGAGCAGTACTTC. The whole variable domain, remainder taken from reference TRBV11-3 and TRBJ2-7, is EAGVVQSPRYKIIEKKQPVAFWCNPISGHNTLYWYLQNLGQGPELLIRYENEEAVDDSQLPKDRFSAERLKGVDSTLKIQPAELGDSAVYLCASTAGSSYEQYFGPGTRLTVT.

The J gene is TRBJ2-5, the V gene TRBV25-1; possible D gene TRBD1, 6 bases. CDR3 length equals 16 residues. The ends were cut back, 4 bases at V and 4 bases at J, with 19 bases in the middle. Germline V gives CDR1 MGHDK, CDR2 SYGVNS. As DNA, the CDR3 is TGTGCCAGCAGTGCTCCCCAGGGGATCGCGAGAGAGACCCAGTACTTC. Translated, it gives CASSAPQGIARETQYF.

The V gene is TRBV5-1, the J gene TRBJ2-7; 8 positions match TRBD2. The CDR3 runs 15 residues. J was trimmed by 3 bases and V by 4 bases; bases with no gene match: 9. Germline V CDR1 and CDR2: SGHRS, YFSETQ. CDR3 amino acids: CASSPGGSLYYEQYF. The CDR3 region has the DNA TGCGCCAGCAGCCCGGGGGGGTCATTATACTACGAGCAGTACTTC.

The chain uses TRBV5-1 and TRBJ2-1, with D maybe TRBD1 (5 bases). Germline V gene lookup returns CDR1 SGHRS and CDR2 YFSETQ. The CDR3 contains 15 residues. V lost 4 bases and J lost 3, with 14 bases in between. The CDR3 DNA is TGCGCCAGCAGCCCACCGACAGTCAACTACAATGAGCAGTTCTTC. Its protein product is CASSPPTVNYNEQFF.

Concerning this clone: The junction and the germline gene differ at one end; a read error may be behind it. The V call is TRBV7-2, the J call TRBJ2-5; D uncertain. Germline CDR1 is SGHTA and CDR2 is FQGNSA. This CDR3 is 16 amino acids long. CDR3 sequence: CASSLLPQSDQETQYF. The CDR3 nucleotides read TGTGCCAGCAGCTTACTGCCGCAGAGCGACCAGGAGACCCAGTACTTC.

Worth noting for this clone: The sample carries other DNA sequences with the same CDR3. This chain links TRBV5-1 with TRBJ2-5; D unclear. V lost 0 bases, J lost 2 bases, and 8 bases lay in between. The CDR3 covers 14 residues. Per the germline V gene, CDR1 is SGHRS and CDR2 is YFSETQ. The CDR3 DNA reads as TGCGCCAGCAGCTTGGGACAAGGACAAGAGACCCAGTACTTC. Translated, it gives CASSLGQGQETQYF.

V and J are TRBV5-1 and TRBJ2-7, with 13 bases matching TRBD2. With 4 bases clipped from V and 7 bases from J, the junction kept 8 bases outside the gene matches. The CDR3 is made up of 15 amino acids. Per germline, CDR1 SGHRS and CDR2 YFSETQ. The CDR3 sequence: CASSEGLAGREEQYF. As DNA, the CDR3 is TGCGCCAGCAGCGAGGGACTAGCGGGACGGGAAGAGCAGTACTTC.

The chain uses TRBV7-9 and TRBJ2-1; 9 nucleotides match TRBD2. Germline CDR1 SEHNR, CDR2 FQNEAQ (reference sequence). CDR3 length equals 19 residues. V shed 5 bases, J shed 4 bases, and the junction held 18 bases outside the gene matches. The CDR3 sequence: CASSLLLTEAGGRYNEQFF. The CDR3 nucleotides read TGTGCCAGCAGCCTACTGCTAACCGAAGCGGGAGGACGGTACAATGAGCAGTTCTTC.

The chain employs TRBV10-3 and TRBJ2-1; TRBD2 might be the D (6 bases). Germline assignment: CDR1 ENHRY and CDR2 SYGVKD. V lost 2 bases to trimming and J lost 6 bases, with 8 bases between them. The CDR3 loop spans 13 amino acids. The CDR3 reads CAISEATSNEQFF. The CDR3 DNA reads as TGTGCCATCAGTGAGGCGACTAGCAATGAGCAGTTCTTC.

Written as DNA, the CDR3 is TGTGCCAGCAGCGAACTAGCGGCCGAGGGGGGCGGGGAGCTGTTTTTT. Its translation is CASSELAAEGGGELFF. This chain connects TRBV4-2 to TRBJ2-2, with 8 bases lining up with TRBD2. The CDR3 consists of 16 residues. V was clipped by 5 bases and J by 7 bases; unmatched bases: 12. Germline-derived CDR1 and CDR2 are LGHNA and YNFKEQ.

The chain is built from TRBV4-1 and TRBJ2-1, with 12 bases fitting TRBD2. Unmatched junction bases numbered 10, after V lost 0 bases and J lost 7 bases. The germline V gene has CDR1 MGHRA and CDR2 YSYEKL. This CDR3 spans 18 amino acids. This CDR3 reads CASSQESQGLAGWNEQFF. In DNA form, the CDR3 reads TGCGCCAGCAGCCAAGAGTCTCAAGGACTAGCGGGATGGAATGAGCAGTTCTTC.

This chain links TRBV23-1 with TRBJ2-1; 12 bases line up with TRBD1. TRBV23-1 is filed as an ORF, its function uncertain. The CDR3 loop spans 20 amino acids. Trimming took 3 bases from V and 1 from J; bases not matched to a gene: 13. CDR3 in DNA: TGCGCCAGCAGTCAGGGACAGGGGGCCCGAGATAAACTTTCCTACAATGAGCAGTTCTTC. It yields the protein CASSQGQGARDKLSYNEQFF.

The chain combines TRBV19 with TRBJ2-6; a possible D gene is TRBD2 (5 bases). The V and J ends lost 1 base and 4 bases respectively, with 8 bases between them. CDR3 length: 15 amino acids. Per germline, CDR1 LNHDA and CDR2 SQIVND (reference sequence). The CDR3 reads CASSIGGSGANVLTF. The CDR3, as DNA: TGTGCCAGTAGTATAGGAGGGTCCGGGGCCAACGTCCTGACTTTC. Looking up the rest from reference TRBV19 and TRBJ2-6 gives the full variable domain: DGGITQSPKYLFRKEGQNVTLSCEQNLNHDAMYWYRQDPGQGLRLIYYSQIVNDFQKGDIAEGYSVSREKKESFPLTVTSAQKNPTAFYLCASSIGGSGANVLTFGAGSRLTVL.

The J gene is TRBJ1-1, the V gene TRBV5-1, with a weak D call TRBD1 (5 bases). The CDR3 has 15 residues. Germline assignment: CDR1 SGHRS and CDR2 YFSETQ. Trimming took off 0 bases at V and 5 bases at J, with 14 bases between the two ends. CDR3 sequence: CASSLGQSFWTEAFF. The CDR3 region has the DNA TGCGCCAGCAGCTTGGGACAGAGCTTTTGGACTGAAGCTTTCTTT.

As concerns this clone: Its ends do not fully match the called genes, so a read error is possible. V gene TRBV13 combines with J gene TRBJ2-2; 7 nucleotides agree with TRBD2. CDR1 is PRHDT and CDR2 is FYEKMQ in the germline V gene (reference sequence). The CDR3 covers 14 residues. The CDR3 is CASGLAGNTGELFF. The CDR3 nucleotides read TGTGCCAGCGGCTTAGCGGGGAACACCGGGGAGCTGTTTTTT. The variable domain in full, with the rest retrieved from reference TRBV13 and TRBJ2-2, is AAGVIQSPRHLIKEKRETATLKCYPIPRHDTVYWYQQGPGQDPQFLISFYEKMQSDKGSIPDRFSAQQFSDYHSELNMSSLELGDSALYFCASGLAGNTGELFFGEGSRLTVL.

V is TRBV7-2 and J is TRBJ2-2, with 7 bases that match TRBD1. This CDR3 has 18 residues. V lost 4 bases, J lost 6 bases, and 17 bases stayed unmatched. The germline CDR1 and CDR2 sequences are SGHTA and FQGNSA. The chain's CDR3 is CASSSRPGQGEFAGELFF. The CDR3 nucleotides are TGTGCCAGCAGCTCCCGACCGGGGCAGGGGGAGTTCGCCGGGGAGCTGTTTTTT.

This sequence joins TRBV12-5 and TRBJ2-1; 10 bases line up with TRBD1. The CDR3 has 16 amino acids. V lost 6 bases to trimming and J lost 3 bases; unmatched junction nucleotides: 8. Germline CDR1 is LGHNT and CDR2 is FRNRAP. CDR3 in amino acids: CASGQKTGGFYNEQFF. In DNA form, the CDR3 reads TGTGCTAGTGGCCAAAAGACAGGGGGCTTCTACAATGAGCAGTTCTTC.

The rearrangement uses TRBV13 and TRBJ1-5; maybe TRBD1 (6 bases). V lost 5 bases and J lost 4, with 12 bases in between. The CDR3 spans 14 residues. The germline gives CDR1 PRHDT, CDR2 FYEKMQ (reference sequence). The CDR3 coding sequence is TGTGCCAGCAGCCAAAACAGGGATAATCAGCCCCAGCATTTT. It specifies CASSQNRDNQPQHF.

This clone was detected a few times. J is TRBJ1-4 and V is TRBV6-5; D is ambiguous. Deletions cut 2 bases from V and 0 bases from J, with 7 bases between. CDR3 size: 15 residues. Germline V CDR1 and CDR2: MNHEY, SVGAGI. CDR3 DNA: TGTGCCAGCAGTTACAGGGAGGCAACTAATGAAAAACTGTTTTTT. It translates to CASSYREATNEKLFF.

J is TRBJ2-3 and V is TRBV6-5; TRBD2 agrees at 9 bases. This CDR3 comprises 15 residues. CDR1 is MNHEY and CDR2 is SVGAGI in the germline V gene. J was trimmed by 1 base and V by 10 bases; bases with no gene match: 9. The CDR3 reads CATRRGGEGTDTQYF. Written as DNA, the CDR3 is TGTGCCACTCGGCGGGGGGGAGAGGGCACAGATACGCAGTATTTT.

V is TRBV5-1 and J is TRBJ2-7, with 10 bases matching TRBD2. V lost 1 base, J lost 2 bases, and 3 bases stayed unmatched. The CDR3 sequence is 15 residues long. Germline CDR1 is SGHRS and CDR2 is YFSETQ. The CDR3 region is CASSLNLAGAYEQYF. CDR3 DNA: TGCGCCAGCAGCTTGAATCTAGCGGGGGCCTACGAGCAGTACTTC.